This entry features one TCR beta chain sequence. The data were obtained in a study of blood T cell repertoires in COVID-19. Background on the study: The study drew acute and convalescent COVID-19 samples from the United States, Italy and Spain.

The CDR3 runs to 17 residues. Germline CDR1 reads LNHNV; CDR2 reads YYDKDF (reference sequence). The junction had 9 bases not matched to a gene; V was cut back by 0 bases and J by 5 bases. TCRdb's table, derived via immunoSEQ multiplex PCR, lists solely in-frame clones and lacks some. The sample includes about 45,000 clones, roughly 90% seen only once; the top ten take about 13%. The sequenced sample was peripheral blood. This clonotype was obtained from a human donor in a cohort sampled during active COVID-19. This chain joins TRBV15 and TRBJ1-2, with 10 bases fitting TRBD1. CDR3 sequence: CATSRETIRDRGYGYTF. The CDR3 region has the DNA TGTGCCACCAGCAGAGAAACGATCCGGGACAGGGGATATGGCTACACCTTC.